The 4 T cell receptor beta chains reported below all come from one sample, sequenced in a study of glioma-infiltrating T cells. TCR alpha and beta CDR3 regions were amplified from RNA using iRepertoire nested multiplex PCR. TCRdb re-derived calls from the multiplex PCR reads in MiXCR, one entry per CDR3 protein. The table has 300,000 to 400,000 distinct CDR3 sequences, more than 35% seen once; the top ten hold 12%. Sample: glioma tissue, nonneoplastic brain tissue, or PBMCs (not recorded which). These receptors came from a human donor with low-grade glioma or glioblastoma, undergoing nonglioma brain surgery, or in good health (not recorded which).

V gene TRBV25-1 combines with J gene TRBJ2-1, with D uncertain. V was shortened by 6 bases and J by 3 bases, with 12 bases between the two germline ends. CDR1 is MGHDK, CDR2 SYGVNS, per germline. The CDR3 runs 14 residues. CDR3 nucleotides: TGTGCCAGCAGCTTAGCTCAGCTCTACAATGAGCAGTTCTTC. Its translation is CASSLAQLYNEQFF.

The genes are TRBV7-6 and TRBJ1-4, with D uncertain. Trimming stripped 2 bases from V and 3 bases from J, with 7 bases between. CDR3 length: 14 residues. The germline gives CDR1 SGHVS, CDR2 FNYEAQ. In nucleotides, the CDR3 is TGTGCCAGCAGCTTAAGAGGGCCTAATGAAAAACTGTTTTTT. As protein: CASSLRGPNEKLFF.

This clonotype has ten or more counts. The chain is built from TRBV27 and TRBJ1-5, with TRBD1 as a possible D gene (5 bases). The V gene lost 10 bases and the J gene lost 3 bases, with 13 bases spanning the gap. Looked up from germline, CDR1 is MNHEY and CDR2 is SMNVEV (reference sequence). The CDR3 covers 13 residues. CDR3 DNA: TGTGCCACATCCCGGGACCTCAATCAGCCCCAGCATTTT. Translated, it gives CATSRDLNQPQHF.

This clonotype was counted only a few times. The gene calls are TRBV3-1 and TRBJ2-1; tentatively, D is TRBD2 (6 bases). Trimming removed 1 base from V and 15 bases from J, with 16 bases in between. The V gene's germline CDR1 is LGHDT and CDR2 YNNKEL (reference sequence). The CDR3 runs to 13 residues. This CDR3 is CASSQAGGTPVFF. The DNA of the CDR3 is TGTGCCAGCAGCCAAGCGGGCGGGACCCCCGTGTTCTTC.